The 16 T cell receptor beta chains below all came from one sample that was sequenced in a study of siplizumab effects on memory and regulatory T cells. Data came from immunoSEQ multiplex PCR; TCRdb stores just in-frame clones and leaves some out. The sample contains around 87,000 clones, about 87% of which appear only once. Specimen: CD4+ T cells sorted from blood. The source of these receptors is a human donor in good health.

The V gene is TRBV19, the J gene TRBJ2-1; 9 nucleotides align to TRBD1. V lost 1 base to trimming and J lost 4 bases; unmatched junction nucleotides: 2. There are 15 residues in the CDR3. Germline V gene sequence: CDR1 LNHDA, CDR2 SQIVND (reference sequence). The CDR3 loop reads CASSIGQGGYNEQFF. In DNA form, the CDR3 reads TGTGCCAGTAGTATAGGACAGGGGGGTTACAATGAGCAGTTCTTC.

The chain employs TRBV7-3 and TRBJ2-5; possibly TRBD2 for D (6 bases). Germline assignment: CDR1 SGHTA and CDR2 FQGTGA. V shed 4 bases and J shed 4 bases, with 16 bases lying between them. CDR3 length equals 15 residues. CDR3 DNA: TGTGCCAGCAGCTCGGGTCAGACCGGGGGAGAGACCCAGTACTTC. Translated, it gives CASSSGQTGGETQYF.

This chain links TRBV19 with TRBJ2-5; tentatively, D is TRBD2 (5 bases). The CDR3 totals 15 residues. V was clipped by 1 base and J by 7 bases, with 16 bases between them. The germline V gene encodes CDR1 LNHDA and CDR2 SQIVND (reference sequence). CDR3 sequence reads: CASSIGRVGEGTQYF. The CDR3 DNA sequence: TGTGCCAGTAGTATAGGCCGGGTGGGAGAGGGGACCCAGTACTTC.

In the case of this clone: One end of the junction is discordant with germline, which a read error may explain. The V call is TRBV15, the J call TRBJ1-6, with 9 nucleotides matching TRBD1. This CDR3 has 14 residues. Germline assignment: CDR1 LNHNV and CDR2 YYDKDF (reference sequence). Here the CDR3 DNA reads TGTGCCACCAGCGGACAGGGGAGCAATTCACCCCCCCACTTT. It encodes CATSGQGSNSPPHF.

The CDR3 here is CASSLRQGVAYEQYF. The DNA for the CDR3 is TGTGCCAGCAGTTTACGGCAGGGGGTGGCCTACGAGCAGTACTTC. The chain combines TRBV27 with TRBJ2-7; the match to TRBD1 covers 7 bases. CDR3 length equals 15 residues. In germline, CDR1 is MNHEY, CDR2 SMNVEV (reference sequence). The V gene end was trimmed by 2 bases and the J gene end by 2 bases; junction bases not matched to a gene: 6.

The chain carries TRBV2 and TRBJ1-3, with TRBD1 as a possible D gene (5 bases). Germline lookup yields CDR1 SNHLY and CDR2 FYNNEI. This CDR3 contains 15 residues. V dropped 3 bases and J dropped 2 bases, with 11 bases sitting between them. CDR3 DNA: TGTGCCAGCAGTGACCCAGGGTTGACTGGAAACACCATATATTTT. It encodes CASSDPGLTGNTIYF.

The CDR3: CASSPGSPYEQYF. DNA for the CDR3: TGCGCCAGCAGCCCCGGGAGTCCCTACGAGCAGTACTTC. The rearrangement joins TRBV5-1 to TRBJ2-7, with D perhaps matching TRBD2 (6 bases). The CDR3 runs to 13 residues. Trimming left V 4 bases short and J 2 bases short, with 10 bases between. Per the germline V gene, CDR1 is SGHRS and CDR2 is YFSETQ. The full variable domain, completed using reference TRBV5-1 and TRBJ2-7, is KAGVTQTPRYLIKTRGQQVTLSCSPISGHRSVSWYQQTPGQGLQFLFEYFSETQRNKGNFPGRFSGRQFSNSRSEMNVSTLELGDSALYLCASSPGSPYEQYFGPGTRLTVT.

V usage is TRBV2 and J usage is TRBJ1-4; D is uncertain. Trimming removed 1 base at V and 0 bases at J, with 6 bases between. Germline V gives CDR1 SNHLY, CDR2 FYNNEI. This CDR3 has 15 residues. CDR3 sequence (DNA): TGTGCCAGCAGTGAAGACCGGGCAACTAATGAAAAACTGTTTTTT. It codes for CASSEDRATNEKLFF.

The chain uses TRBV29-1 and TRBJ2-4; 8 bases line up with TRBD1. Germline-derived CDR1 and CDR2 are SQVTM and ANQGSEA. The trim removed 7 bases at V and 2 bases at J, leaving 1 base unmatched. This CDR3 region has 12 residues. CDR3 sequence (DNA): TGCAGCGGGACAGGGTCCAAAAACATTCAGTACTTC. It specifies CSGTGSKNIQYF. The whole variable domain, remainder taken from reference TRBV29-1 and TRBJ2-4, is SAVISQKPSRDICQRGTSLTIQCQVDSQVTMMFWYRQQPGQSLTLIATANQGSEATYESGFVIDKFPISRPNLTFSTLTVSNMSPEDSSIYLCSGTGSKNIQYFGAGTRLSVL.

This clone has just one count. J is TRBJ2-2 and V is TRBV10-3; the match to TRBD2 covers 10 bases. Germline-derived CDR1 and CDR2 are ENHRY and SYGVKD. The CDR3 covers 15 residues. V gave up 9 bases and J gave up 7 bases; unmatched junction bases: 11. The chain's CDR3 is CAIRAGLARGGELFF. The CDR3 nucleotides read TGTGCCATACGTGCGGGACTAGCGAGAGGCGGGGAGCTGTTTTTT.

This clone occurred once. J is TRBJ2-7 and V is TRBV5-1; 7 bases match TRBD1. From germline, CDR1 is SGHRS and CDR2 YFSETQ. CDR3 length equals 13 residues. The ends lost 5 bases at V and 2 bases at J; junction bases unmatched: 4. The CDR3 region is CASRLTGTYEQYF. The CDR3, as DNA: TGCGCCAGCAGGTTGACAGGGACCTACGAGCAGTACTTC.

The V call is TRBV6-6, the J call TRBJ1-2; the match to TRBD1 covers 7 bases. Germline V CDR1 and CDR2: MNHNY, SVGAGI (reference sequence). The CDR3 contains 13 residues. Trimming at V came to 6 bases and at J to 7 bases, leaving 8 bases not matched to a gene. CDR3 protein: CASSDRAARGYTF. Here the CDR3 DNA reads TGTGCCAGCAGCGACAGGGCCGCCCGTGGCTACACCTTC.

The rearrangement joins TRBV7-9 to TRBJ2-2, with 10 positions matching TRBD2. CDR1 is SEHNR, CDR2 FQNEAQ, per germline (reference sequence). The CDR3 loop spans 15 amino acids. The V and J ends lost 10 bases and 2 bases, in that order; junction bases with no gene match: 7. The CDR3 reads CAIQAGGENTGELFF. The CDR3, as DNA: TGTGCCATCCAAGCGGGAGGGGAAAACACCGGGGAGCTGTTTTTT.

The chain uses TRBV6-1 and TRBJ2-3; 7 nucleotides line up with TRBD1. Germline V gene lookup returns CDR1 MNHNS and CDR2 SASEGT. Germline trimming cut 8 bases from V and 4 bases from J; bases unmatched to any gene: 12. The CDR3 runs to 15 residues. The CDR3 is CASDAGTQGADTQYF. In nucleotides, the CDR3 is TGTGCCAGCGACGCCGGGACCCAGGGGGCAGATACGCAGTATTTT.

V usage is TRBV14 and J usage is TRBJ2-7; D unresolved. Germline V gives CDR1 SGHDN, CDR2 FVKESK. This CDR3 region has 12 residues. V was shortened by 4 bases and J by 2 bases, with 6 bases between the two germline ends. The CDR3 region has the DNA TGTGCCAGCAGCCGCTCCCCCTACGAGCAGTACTTC. It yields the protein CASSRSPYEQYF. The full variable domain, in which reference TRBV14 and TRBJ2-7 provide the parts outside the CDR3, is EAGVTQFPSHSVIEKGQTVTLRCDPISGHDNLYWYRRVMGKEIKFLLHFVKESKQDESGMPNNRFLAERTGGTYSTLKVQPAELEDSGVYFCASSRSPYEQYFGPGTRLTVT.

This chain uses TRBV7-2 with TRBJ2-3; tentative D call: TRBD1 (6 bases). The CDR3 loop spans 16 amino acids. Germline V lookup: CDR1 SGHTA, CDR2 FQGNSA. Deletions cut 1 base from V and 0 bases from J, with 11 bases between. Written as DNA, the CDR3 is TGTGCCAGCAGCTTAGTAGGCACAGGGAGCACAGATACGCAGTATTTT. It translates to CASSLVGTGSTDTQYF.